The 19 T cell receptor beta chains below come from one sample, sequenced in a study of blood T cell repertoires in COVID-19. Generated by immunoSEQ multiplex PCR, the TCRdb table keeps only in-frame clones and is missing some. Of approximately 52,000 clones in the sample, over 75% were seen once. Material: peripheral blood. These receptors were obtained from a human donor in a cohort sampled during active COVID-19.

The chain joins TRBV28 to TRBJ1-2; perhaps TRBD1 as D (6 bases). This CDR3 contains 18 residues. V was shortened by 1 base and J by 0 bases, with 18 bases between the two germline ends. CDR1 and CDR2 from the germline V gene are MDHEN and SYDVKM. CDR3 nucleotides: TGTGCCAGCAGTTTATTGTCCAGGGGCGCAGGGACTAACTATGGCTACACCTTC. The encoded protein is CASSLLSRGAGTNYGYTF.

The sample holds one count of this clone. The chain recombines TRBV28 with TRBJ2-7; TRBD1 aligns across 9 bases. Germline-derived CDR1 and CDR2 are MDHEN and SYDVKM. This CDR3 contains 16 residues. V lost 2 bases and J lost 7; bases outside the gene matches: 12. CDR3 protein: CASSLRDRDYLREQYF. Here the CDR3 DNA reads TGTGCCAGCAGTTTAAGGGACAGGGACTACCTACGAGAGCAGTACTTC.

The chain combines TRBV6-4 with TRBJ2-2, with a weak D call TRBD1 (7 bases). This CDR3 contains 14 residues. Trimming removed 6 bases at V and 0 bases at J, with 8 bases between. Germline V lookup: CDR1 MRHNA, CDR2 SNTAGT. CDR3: CASSRGANTGELFF. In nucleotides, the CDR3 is TGTGCCAGCAGCAGGGGGGCGAACACCGGGGAGCTGTTTTTT.

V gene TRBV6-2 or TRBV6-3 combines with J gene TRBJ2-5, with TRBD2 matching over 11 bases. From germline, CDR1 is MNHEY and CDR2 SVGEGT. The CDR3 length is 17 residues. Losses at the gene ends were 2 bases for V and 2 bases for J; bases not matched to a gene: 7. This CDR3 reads CASSYRASGRRQETQYF. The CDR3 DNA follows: TGTGCCAGCAGTTACAGGGCTAGCGGGAGGCGGCAAGAGACCCAGTACTTC.

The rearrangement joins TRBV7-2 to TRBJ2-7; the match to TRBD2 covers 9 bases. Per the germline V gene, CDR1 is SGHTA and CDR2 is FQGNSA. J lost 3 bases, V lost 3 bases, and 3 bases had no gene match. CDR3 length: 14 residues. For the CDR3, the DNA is TGTGCCAGCAGCTTGACTAGCGGTTTCTACGAGCAGTACTTC. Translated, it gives CASSLTSGFYEQYF.

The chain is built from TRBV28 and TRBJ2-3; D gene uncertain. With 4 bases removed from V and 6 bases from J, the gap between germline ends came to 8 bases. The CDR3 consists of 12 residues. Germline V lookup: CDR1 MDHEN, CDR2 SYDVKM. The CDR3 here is CASSSFADTQYF. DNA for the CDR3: TGTGCCAGCAGTTCATTCGCGGATACGCAGTATTTT.

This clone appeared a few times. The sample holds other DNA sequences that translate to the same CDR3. CDR3 residues: CASSLGTGDYNSPLHF. CDR3 DNA sequence: TGCGCCAGCAGCTTGGGCACAGGGGACTATAATTCACCCCTCCACTTT. The chain combines TRBV5-1 with TRBJ1-6; 7 bases are shared with TRBD1. Germline CDR1 reads SGHRS; CDR2 reads YFSETQ. With 0 bases clipped from V and 3 bases from J, the junction kept 3 bases outside the gene matches. The CDR3 is 16 amino acids.

The CDR3 nucleotides are TGCGCCAGCAGCCCGGGACTAGCGGTCAATGAGCAGTTCTTC. This gives the protein CASSPGLAVNEQFF. The rearrangement joins TRBV4-3 to TRBJ2-1; the match to TRBD2 covers 11 bases. J lost 6 bases, V lost 4 bases, and 2 bases had no gene match. The germline CDR1 and CDR2 sequences are LGHNA and YSLEER. The CDR3 has 14 residues.

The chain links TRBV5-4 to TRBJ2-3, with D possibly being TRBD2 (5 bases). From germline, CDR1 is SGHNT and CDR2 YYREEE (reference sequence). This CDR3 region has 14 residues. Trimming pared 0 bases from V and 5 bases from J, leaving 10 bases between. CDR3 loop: CASSLASSGDTQYF. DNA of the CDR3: TGTGCCAGCAGCTTGGCCTCGAGCGGAGATACGCAGTATTTT.

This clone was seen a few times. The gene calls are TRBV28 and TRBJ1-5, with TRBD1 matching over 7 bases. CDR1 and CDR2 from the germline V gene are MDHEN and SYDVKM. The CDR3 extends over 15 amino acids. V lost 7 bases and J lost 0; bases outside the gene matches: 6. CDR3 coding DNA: TGTGCCAGCATTACCCGGGACAGTAGCAATCAGCCCCAGCATTTT. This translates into CASITRDSSNQPQHF.

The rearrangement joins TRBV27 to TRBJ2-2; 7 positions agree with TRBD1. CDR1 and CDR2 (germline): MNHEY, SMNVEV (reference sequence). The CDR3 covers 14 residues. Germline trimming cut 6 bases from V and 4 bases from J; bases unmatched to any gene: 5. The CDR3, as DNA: TGTGCCAGCAGCTGGACAGGCGGCACCGGGGAGCTGTTTTTT. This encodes CASSWTGGTGELFF.

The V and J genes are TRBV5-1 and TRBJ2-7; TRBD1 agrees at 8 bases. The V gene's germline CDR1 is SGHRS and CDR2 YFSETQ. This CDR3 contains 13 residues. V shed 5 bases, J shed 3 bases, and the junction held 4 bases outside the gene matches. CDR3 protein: CASRPGQGYEQYF. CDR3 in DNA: TGCGCCAGCAGGCCCGGACAGGGCTACGAGCAGTACTTC. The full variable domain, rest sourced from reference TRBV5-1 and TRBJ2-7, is KAGVTQTPRYLIKTRGQQVTLSCSPISGHRSVSWYQQTPGQGLQFLFEYFSETQRNKGNFPGRFSGRQFSNSRSEMNVSTLELGDSALYLCASRPGQGYEQYFGPGTRLTVT.

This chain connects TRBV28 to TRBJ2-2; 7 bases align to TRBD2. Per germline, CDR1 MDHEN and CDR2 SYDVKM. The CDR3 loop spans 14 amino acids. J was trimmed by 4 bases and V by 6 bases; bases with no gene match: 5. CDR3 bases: TGTGCCAGCAGGTCGGGAGGTGTCACCGGGGAGCTGTTTTTT. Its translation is CASRSGGVTGELFF.

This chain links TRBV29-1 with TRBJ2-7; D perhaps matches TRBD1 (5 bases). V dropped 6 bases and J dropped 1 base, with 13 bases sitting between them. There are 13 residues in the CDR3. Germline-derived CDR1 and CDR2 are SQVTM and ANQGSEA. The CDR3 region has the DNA TGCAGCGTCGTGGGGCCCCTTTCCTACGAGCAGTACTTC. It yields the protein CSVVGPLSYEQYF.

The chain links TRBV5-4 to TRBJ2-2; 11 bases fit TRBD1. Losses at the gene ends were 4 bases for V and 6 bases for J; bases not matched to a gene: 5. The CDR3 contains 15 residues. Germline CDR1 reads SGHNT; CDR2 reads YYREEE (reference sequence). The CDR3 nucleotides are TGTGCCAGCAGCCTACCGGGACAGGGGGCCGGGGAGCTGTTTTTT. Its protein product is CASSLPGQGAGELFF.

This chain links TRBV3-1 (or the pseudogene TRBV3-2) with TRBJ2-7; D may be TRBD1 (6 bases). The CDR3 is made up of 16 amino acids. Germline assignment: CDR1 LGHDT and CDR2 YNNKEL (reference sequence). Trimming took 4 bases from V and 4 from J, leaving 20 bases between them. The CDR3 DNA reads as TGTGCCAGCAGCCCGGGGTGGGAAGGACAGAAATACGAGCAGTACTTC. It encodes CASSPGWEGQKYEQYF.

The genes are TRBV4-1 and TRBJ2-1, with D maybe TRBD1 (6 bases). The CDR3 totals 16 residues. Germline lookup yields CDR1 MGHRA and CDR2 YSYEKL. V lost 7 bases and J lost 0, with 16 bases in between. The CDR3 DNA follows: TGCGCCAGCACCAAGGACAGTCGCCTCTCCTACAATGAGCAGTTCTTC. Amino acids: CASTKDSRLSYNEQFF.

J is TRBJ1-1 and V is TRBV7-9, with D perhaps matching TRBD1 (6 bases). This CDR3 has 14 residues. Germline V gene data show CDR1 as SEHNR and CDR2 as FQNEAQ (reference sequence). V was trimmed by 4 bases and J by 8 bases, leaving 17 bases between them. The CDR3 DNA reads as TGTGCCAGCAGCTCCCACCATACAGGGACCGAAGCTTTCTTT. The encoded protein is CASSSHHTGTEAFF.

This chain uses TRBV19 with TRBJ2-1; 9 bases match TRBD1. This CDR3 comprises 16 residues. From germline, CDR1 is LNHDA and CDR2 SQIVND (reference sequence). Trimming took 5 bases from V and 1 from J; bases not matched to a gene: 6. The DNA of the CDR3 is TGTGCCAGTAGTCGGGACAGGGAAAGGTCCTACAATGAGCAGTTCTTC. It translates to CASSRDRERSYNEQFF.